Below are 23 T cell receptor beta chains sequenced from a single sample in a study of memory CD4+ T cells and cytomegalovirus serostatus. Single viable CD3+CD4+CD8-CD45RO+ cells were sorted as the memory CD4+ T cells. Clones were read by immunoSEQ multiplex PCR, and TCRdb kept only the in-frame ones, dropping some. The table shows tens of thousands of clones, with more than 75% occurring only once. Specimen: memory CD4+ T cells from blood. All receptors come from an adult in good health and CMV-seronegative.

The chain joins TRBV6-5 to TRBJ2-5; TRBD2 might be the D (6 bases). The length of the CDR3 is 14 residues. CDR1 is MNHEY and CDR2 is SVGAGI in the germline V gene. With 4 bases removed from V and 1 base from J, the gap between germline ends came to 10 bases. The CDR3 protein is CASSLRDFQETQYF. The CDR3 region has the DNA TGTGCCAGCAGTTTACGGGACTTCCAAGAGACCCAGTACTTC.

CDR3 nucleotides: TGCGCCAGCAGCCACCCCAGAGGAAGGATTGCAACTAATGAAAAACTGTTTTTT. Translated: CASSHPRGRIATNEKLFF. The chain employs TRBV4-1 and TRBJ1-4; D unresolved. CDR1 and CDR2 from the germline V gene are MGHRA and YSYEKL. Trimming removed 3 bases from V and 0 bases from J, with 17 bases in between. This CDR3 contains 18 residues.

The genes are TRBV4-3 and TRBJ2-2; D perhaps matches TRBD2 (6 bases). There are 15 residues in the CDR3. Per germline, CDR1 LGHNA and CDR2 YSLEER. With 4 bases removed from V and 2 bases from J, the gap between germline ends came to 11 bases. CDR3 in amino acids: CASSLGTHNTGELFF. Here the CDR3 DNA reads TGCGCCAGCAGCCTCGGGACTCACAACACCGGGGAGCTGTTTTTT.

This clone occurred once. The rearrangement joins TRBV5-1 to TRBJ2-1; D may correspond to TRBD1 or TRBD2 (7 bases each). This CDR3 contains 14 residues. The V end was cut by 0 bases, the J end by 9 bases, with 13 bases between. Per the germline V gene, CDR1 is SGHRS and CDR2 is YFSETQ. The chain's CDR3 is CASSLGQGGGEQFF. The CDR3 DNA follows: TGCGCCAGCAGCTTGGGACAGGGAGGGGGTGAGCAGTTCTTC. Looking up the rest from reference TRBV5-1 and TRBJ2-1 gives the full variable domain: KAGVTQTPRYLIKTRGQQVTLSCSPISGHRSVSWYQQTPGQGLQFLFEYFSETQRNKGNFPGRFSGRQFSNSRSEMNVSTLELGDSALYLCASSLGQGGGEQFFGPGTRLTVL.

The gene calls are TRBV13 and TRBJ2-2; perhaps TRBD1 as D (6 bases). The germline CDR1 and CDR2 sequences are PRHDT and FYEKMQ (reference sequence). This CDR3 region has 18 residues. Trimming left V 6 bases short and J 1 base short, with 21 bases between. CDR3 coding DNA: TGTGCCAGCAGTTTCTTGGGGGCCTCCGGAGGGAACACCGGGGAGCTGTTTTTT. Protein sequence: CASSFLGASGGNTGELFF.

The rearrangement uses TRBV4-3 and TRBJ1-2; 7 bases map to TRBD1. CDR3 size: 14 residues. V lost 4 bases, J lost 4 bases, and 6 bases stayed unmatched. The V gene's germline CDR1 is LGHNA and CDR2 YSLEER. The CDR3 protein is CASSRPDRRYGYTF. The CDR3 coding sequence is TGCGCCAGCAGCCGACCGGACAGGCGCTATGGCTACACCTTC.

The rearrangement joins TRBV7-3 to TRBJ2-6, with 10 bases fitting TRBD1. Trimming removed 0 bases from V and 4 bases from J; junction bases left unmatched: 18. The CDR3 length is 22 residues. Germline loops: CDR1 SGHTA, CDR2 FQGTGA. CDR3 coding DNA: TGTGCCAGCAGCTTAACGGGCTATGTCAGGGACAGGGGTTTGGCGGGGGCCAACGTCCTGACTTTC. It codes for CASSLTGYVRDRGLAGANVLTF. Full variable domain (remainder filled in from reference TRBV7-3 and TRBJ2-6): GAGVSQTPSNKVTEKGKYVELRCDPISGHTALYWYRQSLGQGPEFLIYFQGTGAADDSGLPNDRFFAVRPEGSVSTLKIQRTERGDSAVYLCASSLTGYVRDRGLAGANVLTFGAGSRLTVL.

V usage is TRBV4-3 and J usage is TRBJ1-2; D remains ambiguous. Looked up from germline, CDR1 is LGHNA and CDR2 is YSLEER. V lost 0 bases to trimming and J lost 4 bases, with 18 bases between them. The CDR3 spans 17 residues. The CDR3 spells CASSQDRWAGPLYGYTF. CDR3 sequence (DNA): TGCGCCAGCAGCCAAGACCGATGGGCGGGTCCCCTCTATGGCTACACCTTC.

This clone was detected only a few times. V and J are TRBV9 and TRBJ1-1; 7 nucleotides agree with TRBD1. In germline, CDR1 is SGDLS, CDR2 YYNGEE. The CDR3 loop spans 13 amino acids. V shed 2 bases, J shed 7 bases, and the junction held 5 bases outside the gene matches. CDR3 sequence: CASSVVTGNEAFF. DNA for the CDR3: TGTGCCAGCAGCGTCGTGACAGGGAATGAAGCTTTCTTT.

The rearrangement links TRBV6-1 to TRBJ2-5, with a tentative D call TRBD1 (5 bases). The CDR3 totals 14 residues. The V and J ends lost 3 bases and 1 base respectively, with 9 bases between them. Germline loops: CDR1 MNHNS, CDR2 SASEGT. DNA for the CDR3: TGTGCCAGCAGTGAGCAGGGTACCCAAGAGACCCAGTACTTC. Translated, it gives CASSEQGTQETQYF.

With regard to this clone: The same CDR3 also results from other DNA sequences found in this sample. The chain carries TRBV7-2 and TRBJ2-2; no definite D call. Deletions cut 5 bases from V and 6 bases from J, with 4 bases between. Germline CDR1 reads SGHTA; CDR2 reads FQGNSA. The CDR3 contains 11 residues. In DNA, the CDR3 is TGTGCCAGCAGCCCCCCCGGGGAGCTGTTTTTT. Translating gives CASSPPGELFF.

J is TRBJ1-2 and V is TRBV5-4; 7 positions agree with TRBD1. J gave up 6 bases and V 4 bases, and 6 bases lay outside the gene matches. CDR1 SGHNT and CDR2 YYREEE come from the germline V gene (reference sequence). The CDR3 is 13 residues long. The CDR3 region is CASSPTGTDGYTF. CDR3 in DNA: TGTGCCAGCAGCCCGACAGGGACGGATGGCTACACCTTC.

This sequence joins TRBV5-1 and TRBJ2-1, with a possible D match to TRBD1 (7 bases). The germline V gene has CDR1 SGHRS and CDR2 YFSETQ. The CDR3 length is 15 residues. Trimming removed 2 bases at V and 0 bases at J, with 9 bases between. CDR3 sequence: CASSFQGGSYNEQFF. The CDR3 DNA follows: TGCGCCAGCAGCTTTCAGGGGGGCTCCTACAATGAGCAGTTCTTC.

The chain employs TRBV6-5 and TRBJ2-5; D call uncertain. Germline V lookup: CDR1 MNHEY, CDR2 SVGAGI. The CDR3 is 11 residues long. Trimming removed 2 bases from V and 7 bases from J, with 5 bases in between. The CDR3 region is CASSYGRTQYF. In nucleotides, the CDR3 is TGTGCCAGCAGTTACGGAAGGACCCAGTACTTC.

The count of this clone is one. This sequence joins TRBV7-2 and TRBJ2-2; no definite D call. CDR1 SGHTA and CDR2 FQGNSA come from the germline V gene. V lost 2 bases and J 6 bases, leaving 10 bases between the germline ends. The CDR3 has 14 amino acids. The CDR3 reads CASSLLPESGELFF. CDR3 in DNA: TGTGCCAGCAGCTTATTACCGGAATCCGGGGAGCTGTTTTTT.

This clone was counted a few times. The chain has TRBV11-2 and TRBJ1-6; perhaps TRBD1 as D (5 bases). This CDR3 has 15 amino acids. CDR1 SGHAT and CDR2 FQNNGV come from the germline V gene. Trimming removed 4 bases from V and 7 bases from J, with 14 bases in between. CDR3 loop: CASSSLRGLNSPLHF. The CDR3 DNA reads TGTGCCAGCAGCTCTCTGAGGGGCTTGAATTCACCCCTCCACTTT.

This CDR3 is CASSYGETQYF. CDR3 in DNA: TGTGCCAGCAGTTATGGGGAGACCCAGTACTTC. J is TRBJ2-5 and V is TRBV6-6; no firm D call. Germline values: CDR1 MNHNY, CDR2 SVGAGI (reference sequence). The CDR3 extends over 11 amino acids. Trimming stripped 3 bases from V and 5 bases from J, with 4 bases between.

The CDR3 region is CASSSPGGGQGYTF. For the CDR3, the DNA is TGTGCCAGCAGCTCGCCGGGGGGGGGTCAGGGCTACACCTTC. The chain has TRBV7-2 and TRBJ1-2; D may be TRBD1 (5 bases). The CDR3 is made up of 14 amino acids. Germline V gene data show CDR1 as SGHTA and CDR2 as FQGNSA. The V end was cut by 4 bases, the J end by 8 bases, with 17 bases between.

This clone has more than one count but fewer than ten. This chain connects TRBV18 to TRBJ1-2, with D uncertain. V shed 3 bases and J shed 6 bases, with 14 bases lying between them. The CDR3 has 14 amino acids. Germline CDR1 is KGHSH and CDR2 is LQKENI. The CDR3 here is CASSPLVGADGYTF. The CDR3 DNA sequence: TGTGCCAGCTCACCTTTAGTGGGCGCCGATGGCTACACCTTC.

In its sample, this clone was seen a few times. The chain couples TRBV18 to TRBJ1-1; D not resolved. The CDR3 spans 13 residues. Between the trimmed V and J ends, which lost 3 bases and 6 bases, there was a span of 11 bases. The germline CDR1 and CDR2 sequences are KGHSH and LQKENI. CDR3 DNA: TGTGCCAGCTCACCTTCTCAAATGGCTGAAGCTTTCTTT. It encodes CASSPSQMAEAFF.

The chain joins TRBV4-3 to TRBJ2-7; D remains unclear. This CDR3 is 13 amino acids long. Per germline, CDR1 LGHNA and CDR2 YSLEER. Trimming took off 4 bases at V and 4 bases at J, with 11 bases between the two ends. Here the CDR3 reads CASSPFIQYEQYF. The CDR3 DNA sequence: TGCGCCAGCAGCCCATTTATCCAATACGAGCAGTACTTC.

The genes are TRBV11-2 and TRBJ2-7; 9 bases match TRBD1. V lost 4 bases, J lost 3 bases, and 10 bases stayed unmatched. The CDR3 is made up of 16 amino acids. CDR1 SGHAT and CDR2 FQNNGV come from the germline V gene. This CDR3 is CASSSLGGQGLYEQYF. As DNA, the CDR3 is TGTGCCAGCAGCTCCTTGGGGGGACAGGGTCTCTACGAGCAGTACTTC.

The rearrangement links TRBV30 to TRBJ1-2; no definite D call. The CDR3 has 11 residues. V dropped 0 bases and J dropped 5 bases, with 4 bases sitting between them. Per the germline V gene, CDR1 is GTSNPN and CDR2 is SVGIG (reference sequence). CDR3: CAWSVGYGYTF. CDR3 nucleotides: TGTGCCTGGAGTGTAGGGTATGGCTACACCTTC.